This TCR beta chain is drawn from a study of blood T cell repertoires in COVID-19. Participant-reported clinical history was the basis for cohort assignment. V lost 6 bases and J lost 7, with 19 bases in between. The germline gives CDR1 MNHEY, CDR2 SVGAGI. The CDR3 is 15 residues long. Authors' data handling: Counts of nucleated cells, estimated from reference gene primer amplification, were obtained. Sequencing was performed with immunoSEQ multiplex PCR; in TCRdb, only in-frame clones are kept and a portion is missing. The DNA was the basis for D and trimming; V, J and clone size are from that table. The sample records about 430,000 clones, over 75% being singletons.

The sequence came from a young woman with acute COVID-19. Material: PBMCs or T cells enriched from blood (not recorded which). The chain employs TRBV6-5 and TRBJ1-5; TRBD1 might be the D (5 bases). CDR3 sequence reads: CASSWGRVKGQPQHF. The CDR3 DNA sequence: TGTGCCAGCAGCTGGGGCAGGGTAAAAGGACAGCCCCAGCATTTT.